Following are 28 T cell receptor beta chains from one sample sequenced in a study of T cell responses to AZD1222 COVID-19 vaccine. Generated by immunoSEQ multiplex PCR, the TCRdb table keeps only in-frame clones and is missing some. The table shows 180,000 or so clones, with 88% occurring only once. The sequencing used peripheral blood, collected 28 days after the second AZD1222 dose. All receptors come from an adult who received the AZD1222 COVID-19 vaccine.

The DNA for the CDR3 is TGTGCCAGCAGCCAAGTGAACGACAATGAGCAGTTCTTC. It encodes CASSQVNDNEQFF. This rearrangement joins TRBV3-1 (or the pseudogene TRBV3-2) to TRBJ2-1, with D unresolved. In germline, CDR1 is LGHDT, CDR2 YNNKEL (reference sequence). V was trimmed by 1 base and J by 5 bases, leaving 6 bases between them. The CDR3 is 13 residues long.

This clone came up once. The CDR3 DNA sequence: TGTGCCAGCAGCCTAAGGACTAGCGGGAGCGCAGATACGCAGTATTTT. This gives the protein CASSLRTSGSADTQYF. The chain employs TRBV13 and TRBJ2-3; TRBD2 matches 13 bases. The trim removed 5 bases at V and 4 bases at J, leaving 6 bases unmatched. CDR1 and CDR2 (germline): PRHDT, FYEKMQ (reference sequence). This CDR3 has 16 residues.

The rearrangement uses TRBV10-3 and TRBJ2-2; D not resolved. Germline V gene lookup returns CDR1 ENHRY and CDR2 SYGVKD. V was trimmed by 1 base and J by 1 base, leaving 4 bases between them. The length of the CDR3 is 14 residues. This chain's CDR3 is CAISEYQNTGELFF. CDR3 sequence (DNA): TGTGCCATCAGTGAGTACCAGAACACCGGGGAGCTGTTTTTT.

The V and J genes are TRBV4-1 and TRBJ2-1; D remains ambiguous. Trimming shortened V by 6 bases and J by 12 bases, and 18 bases separated the two germline ends. Germline V gives CDR1 MGHRA, CDR2 YSYEKL. The CDR3 loop spans 13 amino acids. CDR3 sequence (DNA): TGCGCCAGCAGTCCCTTTGATAACGTTCGGCAGTTCTTC. Residues: CASSPFDNVRQFF.

The chain combines TRBV4-1 with TRBJ2-1; 14 bases agree with TRBD2. After removal of 2 bases from V and 10 bases from J, the junction contained 7 bases not matched to a gene. Germline loops: CDR1 MGHRA, CDR2 YSYEKL. This CDR3 spans 16 amino acids. The CDR3: CASSQSGTSGSREQFF. The CDR3 region has the DNA TGCGCCAGCAGCCAAAGCGGGACTAGCGGGAGTAGAGAGCAGTTCTTC.

This chain uses TRBV6-1 with TRBJ2-7; 7 nucleotides agree with TRBD2. Germline V CDR1 and CDR2: MNHNS, SASEGT. This CDR3 is 18 amino acids long. The V segment lost 4 bases and the J segment 0 bases; nucleotides outside the gene matches: 15. The CDR3: CASSANSPLAAFSYEQYF. CDR3 in DNA: TGTGCCAGCAGTGCCAACTCTCCTCTAGCGGCATTCTCCTACGAGCAGTACTTC.

The chain joins TRBV28 to TRBJ2-7; the match to TRBD2 covers 12 bases. Trimming took 8 bases from V and 2 from J; bases not matched to a gene: 13. Per germline, CDR1 MDHEN and CDR2 SYDVKM. The CDR3 sequence is 17 residues long. The CDR3 DNA reads TGTGCCAGCGGGGGGGCTGCCGGACTAGCGGGAACCTACGAGCAGTACTTC. Its protein product is CASGGAAGLAGTYEQYF.

This rearrangement joins TRBV7-9 to TRBJ2-2, with TRBD1 matching over 10 bases. CDR1 SEHNR and CDR2 FQNEAQ come from the germline V gene (reference sequence). The CDR3 has 16 residues. V gave up 5 bases and J gave up 5 bases; unmatched junction bases: 8. In DNA, the CDR3 is TGTGCCAGCAGCCCGCGACAGGGGGCCGGGACCGGGGAGCTGTTTTTT. Protein: CASSPRQGAGTGELFF.

The chain couples TRBV27 to TRBJ2-7; D is possibly TRBD1 (6 bases). Germline CDR1 reads MNHEY; CDR2 reads SMNVEV (reference sequence). The CDR3 covers 14 residues. V was cut by 5 bases and J by 3 bases, with 14 bases left in between. CDR3 sequence (DNA): TGTGCCAGCAGTCCGAGGTGGGGGCGCTACGAGCAGTACTTC. This gives the protein CASSPRWGRYEQYF.

The V gene is TRBV6-1, the J gene TRBJ2-5, with 11 positions matching TRBD2. CDR3 length equals 21 residues. The junction had 18 bases not matched to a gene; V was cut back by 2 bases and J by 1 base. The germline V gene encodes CDR1 MNHNS and CDR2 SASEGT. The CDR3 DNA sequence: TGTGCCAGCAGTGAAAGATGGACGGGACTAGCGGATGTTAGGGCCCAAGAGACCCAGTACTTC. Its translation: CASSERWTGLADVRAQETQYF.

This chain joins TRBV28 and TRBJ1-2; D gene ambiguous. V was pared by 7 bases and J by 7 bases, with 16 bases between. Germline CDR1 and CDR2: MDHEN and SYDVKM. The CDR3 spans 13 residues. The CDR3 DNA is TGTGCCAGCACCCCCGGGGTTAATGCTGGCTACACCTTC. The encoded protein is CASTPGVNAGYTF.

V and J are TRBV5-1 and TRBJ2-3; the match to TRBD1 covers 9 bases. V lost 4 bases, J lost 3 bases, and 6 bases stayed unmatched. CDR1 and CDR2 (germline): SGHRS, YFSETQ. This CDR3 has 15 amino acids. The CDR3 nucleotides are TGCGCCAGCAGCGTGGGACAGGGTAAAACAGATACGCAGTATTTT. This gives the protein CASSVGQGKTDTQYF.

CDR3 in amino acids: CASSQHGGRNEQFF. The CDR3 DNA reads TGTGCCAGCAGCCAACACGGGGGCCGGAATGAGCAGTTCTTC. This chain links TRBV14 with TRBJ2-1; possibly TRBD1 or TRBD2 for D (6 bases each). There are 14 residues in the CDR3. V was shortened by 2 bases and J by 7 bases, with 12 bases between the two germline ends. The germline V gene encodes CDR1 SGHDN and CDR2 FVKESK.

The chain is built from TRBV9 and TRBJ2-7; perhaps TRBD1 as D (6 bases). V lost 0 bases, J lost 6 bases, and 10 bases lay in between. Germline lookup yields CDR1 SGDLS and CDR2 YYNGEE. The CDR3 covers 13 residues. Written as DNA, the CDR3 is TGTGCCAGCAGCGTAGTCCCAGGGGTCGAGCAGTACTTC. The encoded protein is CASSVVPGVEQYF. Looking up the rest from reference TRBV9 and TRBJ2-7 gives the full variable domain: DSGVTQTPKHLITATGQRVTLRCSPRSGDLSVYWYQQSLDQGLQFLIQYYNGEERAKGNILERFSAQQFPDLHSELNLSSLELGDSALYFCASSVVPGVEQYFGPGTRLTVT.

The chain combines TRBV28 with TRBJ2-6; D may be TRBD2 (7 bases). Trimming pared 8 bases from V and 2 bases from J, leaving 13 bases between. The germline CDR1 and CDR2 sequences are MDHEN and SYDVKM. This CDR3 contains 15 residues. CDR3 DNA sequence: TGTGCCAGCGCTGGGGGGGGCGCTGGGGCCAACGTCCTGACTTTC. This gives the protein CASAGGGAGANVLTF.

The J gene is TRBJ2-5, the V gene TRBV5-4; 7 positions agree with TRBD1. The germline CDR1 and CDR2 sequences are SGHNT and YYREEE (reference sequence). The CDR3 extends over 15 amino acids. J lost 6 bases, V lost 4 bases, and 12 bases had no gene match. DNA of the CDR3: TGTGCCAGCAGCGCTGCCGGACAGGCGCATCAGACCCAGTACTTC. Translated, it gives CASSAAGQAHQTQYF.

The CDR3 region is CASSSSNTGLAGDRQYF. For the CDR3, the DNA is TGCGCCAGCAGTTCAAGCAATACGGGACTAGCGGGAGACCGGCAGTACTTC. V gene TRBV4-1 combines with J gene TRBJ2-7; 14 bases map to TRBD2. The CDR3 covers 17 residues. Germline trimming cut 6 bases from V and 9 bases from J; bases unmatched to any gene: 16. From germline, CDR1 is MGHRA and CDR2 YSYEKL.

The V gene is TRBV27, the J gene TRBJ2-2; 11 bases align to TRBD2. V dropped 9 bases and J dropped 7; count of bases not matched to a gene: 4. This CDR3 has 13 amino acids. Germline CDR1 is MNHEY and CDR2 is SMNVEV (reference sequence). The CDR3 sequence: CASTSGRGGELFF. The CDR3 DNA follows: TGTGCCAGTACTAGCGGGAGAGGCGGGGAGCTGTTTTTT.

This clone was detected once. One end of the junction does not line up with germline, which may come from a read error. The CDR3 region is CASSLGQWETQYF. CDR3 nucleotide sequence: TGTGCTAGCAGCTTAGGCCAGTGGGAGACCCAGTACTTC. The chain carries TRBV7-7 and TRBJ2-5; no definite D call. CDR3 size: 13 residues. CDR1 and CDR2 (germline): SSHAT, FNYEAQ (reference sequence).

The rearrangement links TRBV30 to TRBJ1-5; D not resolved. Germline V CDR1 and CDR2: GTSNPN, SVGIG (reference sequence). The CDR3 has 14 amino acids. The V end was cut by 1 base, the J end by 0 bases, with 7 bases between. CDR3 in DNA: TGTGCCTGGAGTGGAGTTCCTAGCAATCAGCCCCAGCATTTT. Its translation: CAWSGVPSNQPQHF.

This chain joins TRBV25-1 and TRBJ2-7; D is perhaps TRBD2 (6 bases). This CDR3 has 15 amino acids. V was cut by 3 bases and J by 4 bases, with 16 bases left in between. Germline V gene lookup returns CDR1 MGHDK and CDR2 SYGVNS. The CDR3, as DNA: TGTGCCAGCAGTGAGTCCCGACAGCGGGCATACGAGCAGTACTTC. It yields the protein CASSESRQRAYEQYF.

This chain's CDR3 is CASSSNGYEQYF. In DNA form, the CDR3 reads TGTGCCAGCAGCTCTAATGGCTACGAGCAGTACTTC. The chain couples TRBV7-9 to TRBJ2-7; D is unresolved. Germline CDR1 is SEHNR and CDR2 is FQNEAQ (reference sequence). The V and J ends lost 4 bases and 3 bases respectively, with 7 bases between them. The CDR3 runs 12 residues.

V gene TRBV4-3 combines with J gene TRBJ2-1; 8 nucleotides match TRBD1. CDR1 and CDR2 (germline): LGHNA, YSLEER. The CDR3 length is 17 residues. The V and J ends lost 4 bases and 0 bases, in that order; junction bases with no gene match: 8. The CDR3 sequence is CASSRHRGESSYNEQFF. CDR3 nucleotide sequence: TGCGCCAGCAGCCGTCACAGGGGGGAGAGCTCCTACAATGAGCAGTTCTTC.

J is TRBJ2-5 and V is TRBV5-1; a weak D match, TRBD1 (5 bases). Germline V gene lookup returns CDR1 SGHRS and CDR2 YFSETQ. V was clipped by 1 base and J by 7 bases, with 14 bases between them. This CDR3 spans 14 amino acids. The CDR3 bases are TGCGCCAGCAGCTTGATTGGGGCTTCTGGGACCCAGTACTTC. Translated: CASSLIGASGTQYF.

This clone occurred once. The chain links TRBV27 to TRBJ2-3, with 14 bases fitting TRBD2. The CDR3 spans 19 residues. The J segment lost 0 bases and the V segment lost 4 bases, leaving 9 bases of the junction unmatched. Per germline, CDR1 MNHEY and CDR2 SMNVEV (reference sequence). Here the CDR3 DNA reads TGTGCCAGCAGTTCGCTCGGACTAGCGGGAGGCCTAAGCACAGATACGCAGTATTTT. Its protein is CASSSLGLAGGLSTDTQYF.

The count of this clone is one. The genes are TRBV5-4 and TRBJ2-1; the match to TRBD2 covers 10 bases. The CDR3 is 15 residues long. The junction had 3 bases not matched to a gene; V was cut back by 2 bases and J by 4 bases. Germline V gene sequence: CDR1 SGHNT, CDR2 YYREEE (reference sequence). CDR3 nucleotide sequence: TGTGCCAGCAGCTTCCGGACTAGCGGTTACAATGAGCAGTTCTTC. This sequence encodes CASSFRTSGYNEQFF.

The chain has TRBV28 and TRBJ2-7; TRBD1 might be the D (6 bases). This CDR3 contains 15 residues. V shed 7 bases and J shed 5 bases, with 21 bases lying between them. Germline V gives CDR1 MDHEN, CDR2 SYDVKM. The DNA of the CDR3 is TGTGCCAGCACCCCGATCGGACAGCCCAGCCACGAGCAGTACTTC. Residues: CASTPIGQPSHEQYF.

The DNA for the CDR3 is TGTGCCAGCAGCCCGGGACAGGGCAGACTTCAAGAGACCCAGTACTTC. This translates into CASSPGQGRLQETQYF. The J gene is TRBJ2-5, the V gene TRBV5-8, with 9 nucleotides matching TRBD1. V trimming: 4 bases; J trimming: 2 bases; junction bases outside the gene matches: 9. Germline assignment: CDR1 SGHTS and CDR2 YDEGEE. The CDR3 runs to 16 residues.